Listed below are T cell receptor beta chains from one sample, sequenced in a study of T cell changes during pregnancy in multiple sclerosis. Sequencing used immunoSEQ multiplex PCR; TCRdb keeps in-frame clones, though not all of them. The top ten hold approximately 13% of the sample, which has 30,000 to 35,000 clones, 90% seen once. The input for sequencing was CD8+ T cells from peripheral blood mononuclear cells, taken in the first trimester of pregnancy. These receptors all come from a female donor with multiple sclerosis, enrolled in a pregnancy study. Each CDR3 is given with its conserved first and last residue. Fields, in order: V gene, clone size, D gene, J gene, CDR3 protein, CDR3 DNA. The D gene is left open where the match is weak. Clone sizes are given selectively: once, few, many, or a class where the clone is expanded.

>TRBV7-9|NA|NA|TRBJ2-7
CASSSPTDSYEQYF
TGTGCCAGCAGTTCCCCCACAGACTCCTACGAGCAGTACTTC
>TRBV7-9|NA|TRBD2|TRBJ2-5
CASSLTETSGRRETQYF
TGTGCCAGCAGCCTAACTGAGACTAGCGGGAGGCGGGAGACCCAGTACTTC
>TRBV6-6|NA|NA|TRBJ1-5
CASSYWDNNQPQHF
TGTGCCAGCAGTTACTGGGACAACAATCAGCCCCAGCATTTT
>TRBV19|NA|NA|TRBJ1-5
CASSIDEGGGNQPQHF
TGTGCCAGTAGTATAGATGAAGGGGGGGGCAATCAGCCCCAGCATTTT
>TRBV27|once|TRBD2|TRBJ2-1
CASSQGTSINEQFF
TGTGCCAGCAGCCAAGGGACTAGTATCAATGAGCAGTTCTTC
>TRBV2|NA|NA|TRBJ2-1
CASSEAAFF
TGTGCCAGCAGTGAAGCGGCATTCTTC
>TRBV27|NA|TRBD2|TRBJ2-3
CASSTSGSTDTQYF
TGTGCCAGCAGCACTAGCGGAAGCACAGATACGCAGTATTTT
>TRBV28|NA|TRBD2|TRBJ2-3
CASTSRTSVTDTQYF
TGTGCCAGCACTTCTCGGACTAGCGTGACAGATACGCAGTATTTT
>TRBV21-1|NA|NA|TRBJ1-5
CASSHQGSRGRKSNQPQHF
TGTGCCAGCAGCCATCAAGGGAGCAGGGGGCGTAAGAGCAATCAGCCCCAGCATTTT
>TRBV12-5|NA|TRBD2|TRBJ2-1
CASGFSSGSTSNEQFF
TGTGCTAGTGGTTTCTCCAGCGGGAGTACCAGCAATGAGCAGTTCTTC
>TRBV6-5|once|TRBD1|TRBJ2-5
CASSYGQGRKETQYF
TGTGCCAGCAGTTACGGACAGGGTCGAAAAGAGACCCAGTACTTC
>TRBV10-3|NA|TRBD1|TRBJ1-5
CAITTTGSRRNQPQHF
TGTGCCATCACCACGACAGGGAGCAGGCGCAATCAGCCCCAGCATTTT
>TRBV6-5|NA|TRBD1|TRBJ1-1
CASSYGRGDTEAFF
TGTGCCAGCAGTTACGGCAGGGGGGACACTGAAGCTTTCTTT
>TRBV28|NA|NA|TRBJ1-4
CASLETNEKLFF
TGTGCCAGCTTAGAAACTAATGAAAAACTGTTTTTT
>TRBV28|NA|NA|TRBJ2-1
CASKSENGEQFF
TGTGCCAGCAAGTCCGAGAATGGTGAGCAGTTCTTC
>TRBV7-9|NA|TRBD2|TRBJ2-5
CASSLLAGGPQQETQYF
TGTGCCAGCAGCTTACTAGCGGGAGGGCCCCAGCAAGAGACCCAGTACTTC
>TRBV7-9|NA|TRBD1|TRBJ2-7
CASSLEDRGFYEQYF
TGTGCCAGCAGCTTAGAGGACAGGGGGTTCTACGAGCAGTACTTC
>TRBV7-9|NA|TRBD2|TRBJ2-7
CASSPPGLAYEQYF
TGTGCCAGCAGCCCACCGGGACTAGCATACGAGCAGTACTTC
>TRBV11-1|NA|TRBD1|TRBJ1-1
CASSLFTGEGGEAFF
TGTGCCAGCAGCTTGTTCACAGGGGAAGGCGGTGAAGCTTTCTTT
>TRBV25-1|NA|NA|TRBJ2-5
CASRGHPQETQYF
TGTGCCAGCAGGGGCCACCCCCAAGAGACCCAGTACTTC
>TRBV2|NA|TRBD1|TRBJ2-7
CASSLRDRGPYEQYF
TGTGCCAGCAGTTTGAGGGACAGAGGACCCTACGAGCAGTACTTC
>TRBV4-3|few|NA|TRBJ2-1
CASSQVAGNYNEQFF
TGCGCCAGCAGCCAAGTCGCGGGAAACTACAATGAGCAGTTCTTC